The 29 T cell receptor beta chains below were found in one sample sequenced in a study of PD-L1 blockade in urothelial cancer. Clones were sequenced by immunoSEQ multiplex PCR, and TCRdb holds only the in-frame ones, with some missing. This sample has around 62,000 clones, with about nine tenths found just once. Time point noted: peripheral blood 6 weeks after treatment start. This specimen was PBMCs, taken around atezolizumab (anti-PD-L1) treatment. The source of these receptors is a man in his 60s with urothelial cancer.

This rearrangement joins TRBV6-5 to TRBJ1-1; the match to TRBD1 covers 8 bases. The CDR3 has 16 residues. V was clipped by 3 bases and J by 0 bases; unmatched bases: 6. Germline V gene lookup returns CDR1 MNHEY and CDR2 SVGAGI. This CDR3 is CASSYTGGDLNTEAFF. For the CDR3, the DNA is TGTGCCAGCAGTTATACAGGGGGTGATTTGAACACTGAAGCTTTCTTT.

The rearrangement joins TRBV27 to TRBJ2-6; maybe TRBD2 (6 bases). Germline CDR1 is MNHEY and CDR2 is SMNVEV (reference sequence). With 3 bases removed from V and 0 bases from J, the gap between germline ends came to 15 bases. The CDR3 runs 18 residues. CDR3 residues: CASSFEGLVFSGANVLTF. DNA of the CDR3: TGTGCCAGCAGTTTCGAGGGACTGGTTTTCTCTGGGGCCAACGTCCTGACTTTC.

The chain has TRBV4-3 and TRBJ2-1, with 7 bases aligning to TRBD1. The CDR3 extends over 14 amino acids. In germline, CDR1 is LGHNA, CDR2 YSLEER. Losses at the gene ends were 3 bases for V and 5 bases for J; bases not matched to a gene: 4. The CDR3 is CASSQVGQNNEQFF. DNA for the CDR3: TGCGCCAGCAGCCAGGTGGGACAGAACAATGAGCAGTTCTTC.

The chain carries TRBV27 and TRBJ1-2, with 7 bases aligning to TRBD1. The germline CDR1 and CDR2 sequences are MNHEY and SMNVEV (reference sequence). Germline trimming cut 6 bases from V and 4 bases from J; bases unmatched to any gene: 8. CDR3 length: 14 residues. The DNA of the CDR3 is TGTGCCAGCAGGAGCACAGGGGCCTTCTATGGCTACACCTTC. It encodes CASRSTGAFYGYTF.

V usage is TRBV2 and J usage is TRBJ2-5; maybe TRBD2 (5 bases). The CDR3 is made up of 12 amino acids. The germline V and J ends were trimmed by 8 bases and 4 bases, with 11 bases remaining between them. Germline loops: CDR1 SNHLY, CDR2 FYNNEI. The CDR3 coding sequence is TGTGCCAGCGCAGGAGAGGGAGAGACCCAGTACTTC. Translating it yields CASAGEGETQYF.

This chain connects TRBV9 to TRBJ1-3, with D unclear. Germline values: CDR1 SGDLS, CDR2 YYNGEE. V gave up 4 bases and J gave up 3 bases, with 14 bases separating them. The CDR3 consists of 15 residues. The CDR3 region is CASSPSEGDGNTIYF. For the CDR3, the DNA is TGTGCCAGCAGCCCTAGCGAGGGTGATGGAAACACCATATATTTT. Drawing the rest from reference TRBV9 and TRBJ1-3, the complete variable domain is DSGVTQTPKHLITATGQRVTLRCSPRSGDLSVYWYQQSLDQGLQFLIQYYNGEERAKGNILERFSAQQFPDLHSELNLSSLELGDSALYFCASSPSEGDGNTIYFGEGSWLTVV.

V gene TRBV11-3 combines with J gene TRBJ2-7, with 8 bases identical to TRBD1. V was clipped by 5 bases and J by 0 bases; unmatched bases: 6. This CDR3 contains 15 residues. Germline V lookup: CDR1 SGHNT, CDR2 YENEEA. CDR3 nucleotide sequence: TGTGCCAGCAGCCCTCGACAGGGGTCCTCCTACGAGCAGTACTTC. Translating it yields CASSPRQGSSYEQYF.

This chain joins TRBV11-2 and TRBJ2-7; 7 bases fit TRBD2. V shed 5 bases, J shed 0 bases, and the junction held 10 bases outside the gene matches. Germline CDR1 reads SGHAT; CDR2 reads FQNNGV. The CDR3 extends over 16 amino acids. CDR3 in amino acids: CASSRLGSGGSYEQYF. CDR3 coding DNA: TGTGCCAGCAGCCGCCTAGGATCGGGAGGCTCCTACGAGCAGTACTTC. The full variable domain, with the rest looked up from reference TRBV11-2 and TRBJ2-7, is EAGVAQSPRYKIIEKRQSVAFWCNPISGHATLYWYQQILGQGPKLLIQFQNNGVVDDSQLPKDRFSAERLKGVDSTLKIQPAKLEDSAVYLCASSRLGSGGSYEQYFGPGTRLTVT.

The chain links TRBV7-9 to TRBJ1-4; 7 bases match TRBD1. Germline V gene data show CDR1 as SEHNR and CDR2 as FQNEAQ (reference sequence). V trimming: 5 bases; J trimming: 4 bases; junction bases outside the gene matches: 4. There are 14 residues in the CDR3. For the CDR3, the DNA is TGTGCCAGCAGCAAACAGGGGCTTAATGAAAAACTGTTTTTT. As protein: CASSKQGLNEKLFF.

V and J are TRBV5-5 and TRBJ2-1, with 13 bases that match TRBD2. The ends lost 7 bases at V and 3 bases at J; junction bases unmatched: 7. The germline gives CDR1 SGHKS, CDR2 YYEKEE (reference sequence). The CDR3 is 16 residues long. The CDR3 coding sequence is TGTGCCAGCGGCAAGACTAGCGGGGGGATCTACAATGAGCAGTTCTTC. Translation: CASGKTSGGIYNEQFF.

This chain links TRBV30 with TRBJ1-1; the D gene is possibly TRBD1 (5 bases). CDR1 is GTSNPN, CDR2 SVGIG, per germline (reference sequence). With 5 bases removed from V and 5 bases from J, the gap between germline ends came to 12 bases. This CDR3 region has 12 residues. CDR3 sequence: CAWGKGRTEAFF. The DNA for the CDR3 is TGTGCCTGGGGCAAGGGGCGGACTGAAGCTTTCTTT. Looking up the rest from reference TRBV30 and TRBJ1-1 gives the full variable domain: SQTIHQWPATLVQPVGSPLSLECTVEGTSNPNLYWYRQAAGRGLQLLFYSVGIGQISSEVPQNLSASRPQDRQFILSSKKLLLSDSGFYLCAWGKGRTEAFFGQGTRLTVV.

A remark on this clone: At one end, the junction sequence differs from germline, possibly due to a read error. This chain uses TRBV11-3 with TRBJ1-2; no clear D gene. Germline CDR1 reads SGHNT; CDR2 reads YENEEA. There are 13 residues in the CDR3. CDR3 coding DNA: TGTGCCAGCAGCTTAGTAGCCCCCTCAAGACTCAGCTTC. Protein: CASSLVAPSRLSF.

A few counts support this clone. Because the CDR3 is missing its conserved closing phenylalanine or tryptophan, this is likely a read error. The DNA is omitted, as the CDR3 cannot be located on it reliably, and the CDR3 follows TCRdb's listing. This CDR3 is CASSEYGTSGRAEL. V is TRBV10-2 and J is TRBJ2-7; the table assigns TRBD2, which was not confirmed against the DNA. From germline, CDR1 is WSHSY and CDR2 SAAADI. Including both end residues, the CDR3 is 14 amino acids long.

DNA of the CDR3: TGTGCCTTTGACGTCAGGGTAGTAGAGGAGCAGTACTTC. As protein: CAFDVRVVEEQYF. The chain combines TRBV6-5 with TRBJ2-7, with D possibly matching TRBD1 (5 bases). This CDR3 spans 13 amino acids. Per the germline V gene, CDR1 is MNHEY and CDR2 is SVGAGI. V lost 11 bases to trimming and J lost 7 bases, with 21 bases between them.

The rearrangement links TRBV5-6 to TRBJ2-7; D may be TRBD1 (5 bases). The CDR3 totals 14 residues. Trimming left V 1 base short and J 3 bases short, with 11 bases between. The V gene's germline CDR1 is SGHDT and CDR2 YYEEEE. CDR3 nucleotide sequence: TGTGCCAGCAGCTTGCCCTCAGGGTTCTACGAGCAGTACTTC. Its protein product is CASSLPSGFYEQYF.

The V and J genes are TRBV27 and TRBJ2-6; tentative D call: TRBD2 (6 bases). The CDR3 runs to 15 residues. Trimming removed 4 bases at V and 2 bases at J, with 9 bases between. CDR1 and CDR2 (germline): MNHEY, SMNVEV (reference sequence). The CDR3, as DNA: TGTGCCAGCAGTTGGCGGGGCACTGGGGCCAACGTCCTGACTTTC. Amino acid sequence: CASSWRGTGANVLTF.

The chain joins TRBV28 to TRBJ2-3; 9 bases align to TRBD1. Germline V lookup: CDR1 MDHEN, CDR2 SYDVKM. CDR3 length equals 17 residues. After removal of 6 bases from V and 3 bases from J, the junction contained 13 bases not matched to a gene. The CDR3 here is CASRRQGVRLQTDTQYF. In nucleotides, the CDR3 is TGTGCCAGCAGGAGACAGGGGGTGAGATTACAAACAGATACGCAGTATTTT. The full variable domain, in which reference TRBV28 and TRBJ2-3 provide the parts outside the CDR3, is DVKVTQSSRYLVKRTGEKVFLECVQDMDHENMFWYRQDPGLGLRLIYFSYDVKMKEKGDIPEGYSVSREKKERFSLILESASTNQTSMYLCASRRQGVRLQTDTQYFGPGTRLTVL.

This clone was seen only once. This sequence joins TRBV9 and TRBJ2-7; TRBD2 matches 10 bases. Germline trimming cut 0 bases from V and 4 bases from J; bases unmatched to any gene: 4. Germline CDR1 reads SGDLS; CDR2 reads YYNGEE. CDR3 size: 15 residues. The CDR3, as DNA: TGTGCCAGCAGCGTAGGGGCTAGCGGGGGATACGAGCAGTACTTC. It specifies CASSVGASGGYEQYF.

The table lists this clone with a few counts. This chain links TRBV4-2 with TRBJ2-7, with 12 bases lining up with TRBD1. The CDR3 totals 14 residues. Losses at the gene ends were 5 bases for V and 6 bases for J; bases not matched to a gene: 5. In germline, CDR1 is LGHNA, CDR2 YNFKEQ. CDR3 sequence: CASSSGTGGSEQYF. Here the CDR3 DNA reads TGTGCCAGCAGCTCCGGGACAGGGGGCTCCGAGCAGTACTTC.

This chain links TRBV6-5 with TRBJ2-1; TRBD2 might be the D (7 bases). The CDR3 is made up of 15 amino acids. Trimming removed 3 bases from V and 1 base from J, with 10 bases in between. The V gene's germline CDR1 is MNHEY and CDR2 SVGAGI. CDR3 loop: CASSYGGASYNEQFF. The CDR3 region has the DNA TGTGCCAGCAGTTATGGGGGGGCGTCCTACAATGAGCAGTTCTTC.

V gene TRBV2 combines with J gene TRBJ2-1; tentatively, D is TRBD2 (6 bases). The V gene's germline CDR1 is SNHLY and CDR2 FYNNEI. The CDR3 has 15 residues. Between the trimmed V and J ends, which lost 5 bases and 8 bases, there was a span of 19 bases. This CDR3 is CASSPPGRISDEQFF. The DNA for the CDR3 is TGTGCCAGCAGTCCTCCGGGGAGGATAAGCGATGAGCAGTTCTTC.

In this sample, this clone turned up a few times. The chain uses TRBV19 and TRBJ1-1; TRBD1 aligns across 9 bases. Germline loops: CDR1 LNHDA, CDR2 SQIVND (reference sequence). V dropped 3 bases and J dropped 4; count of bases not matched to a gene: 21. This CDR3 has 20 residues. The DNA for the CDR3 is TGTGCCAGTAGTATTCGGCAGGGGCAGGTCGGGGGACAGGGATCCACTGAAGCTTTCTTT. As protein: CASSIRQGQVGGQGSTEAFF.

The genes are TRBV15 and TRBJ1-1, with D perhaps TRBD1 (5 bases). V was pared by 0 bases and J by 5 bases, with 13 bases between. CDR1 is LNHNV and CDR2 is YYDKDF in the germline V gene (reference sequence). The CDR3 loop spans 15 amino acids. The CDR3 loop reads CATSRDRGGWTEAFF. CDR3 nucleotide sequence: TGTGCCACCAGCAGAGATCGGGGGGGTTGGACTGAAGCTTTCTTT. The full variable domain, in which reference TRBV15 and TRBJ1-1 provide the parts outside the CDR3, is DAMVIQNPRYQVTQFGKPVTLSCSQTLNHNVMYWYQQKSSQAPKLLFHYYDKDFNNEADTPDNFQSRRPNTSFCFLDIRSPGLGDTAMYLCATSRDRGGWTEAFFGQGTRLTVV.

This clone is a singleton in its sample. The J gene is TRBJ2-3, the V gene TRBV7-2, with 7 bases identical to TRBD2. Germline V gene sequence: CDR1 SGHTA, CDR2 FQGNSA. V gave up 1 base and J gave up 4 bases; unmatched junction bases: 5. CDR3 length: 15 residues. CDR3 sequence (DNA): TGTGCCAGCAGCTTAGTGGGCGGGAGCCCAGATACGCAGTATTTT. It codes for CASSLVGGSPDTQYF.

The V gene is TRBV6-6, the J gene TRBJ2-1, with D possibly being TRBD1 (6 bases). Per germline, CDR1 MNHNY and CDR2 SVGAGI (reference sequence). The germline V and J ends were trimmed by 6 bases and 0 bases, with 15 bases remaining between them. This CDR3 region has 16 residues. The CDR3 loop is CASRDGQLSSYNEQFF. CDR3 bases: TGTGCCAGCAGGGACGGACAGTTGAGCTCCTACAATGAGCAGTTCTTC.

On this clone itself: The sample carries other DNA sequences with the same CDR3. This chain uses TRBV7-2 with TRBJ2-7; no firm D call. Trimming left V 5 bases short and J 2 bases short, with 7 bases between. The CDR3 covers 12 residues. Germline CDR1 is SGHTA and CDR2 is FQGNSA. The chain's CDR3 is CASSLPTYEQYF. The CDR3 DNA reads as TGTGCCAGCAGCCTACCCACCTACGAGCAGTACTTC. Full variable domain (remainder filled in from reference TRBV7-2 and TRBJ2-7): GAGVSQSPSNKVTEKGKDVELRCDPISGHTALYWYRQSLGQGLEFLIYFQGNSAPDKSGLPSDRFSAERTGGSVSTLTIQRTQQEDSAVYLCASSLPTYEQYFGPGTRLTVT.

V and J are TRBV18 and TRBJ2-5; 10 positions match TRBD2. Germline V gives CDR1 KGHSH, CDR2 LQKENI. J lost 3 bases, V lost 3 bases, and 4 bases had no gene match. The CDR3 runs 15 residues. CDR3 residues: CASSPALAGKETQYF. CDR3 coding DNA: TGTGCCAGCTCACCGGCACTAGCGGGGAAAGAGACCCAGTACTTC.

The gene calls are TRBV4-3 and TRBJ1-2; a weak D match, TRBD1 (5 bases). The CDR3 has 16 amino acids. The V end was cut by 0 bases, the J end by 4 bases, with 15 bases between. The germline CDR1 and CDR2 sequences are LGHNA and YSLEER. CDR3: CASSQEAGDGIYGYTF. CDR3 DNA: TGCGCCAGCAGCCAAGAAGCGGGGGACGGCATCTATGGCTACACCTTC.

The genes are TRBV5-1 and TRBJ2-7, with 9 bases lining up with TRBD1. Germline lookup yields CDR1 SGHRS and CDR2 YFSETQ. This CDR3 is built from 15 residues. Trimming at V came to 3 bases and at J to 3 bases, leaving 7 bases not matched to a gene. CDR3 sequence (DNA): TGCGCCAGCAGCTGGGGGGGGACAGGGTTCTACGAGCAGTACTTC. This encodes CASSWGGTGFYEQYF.